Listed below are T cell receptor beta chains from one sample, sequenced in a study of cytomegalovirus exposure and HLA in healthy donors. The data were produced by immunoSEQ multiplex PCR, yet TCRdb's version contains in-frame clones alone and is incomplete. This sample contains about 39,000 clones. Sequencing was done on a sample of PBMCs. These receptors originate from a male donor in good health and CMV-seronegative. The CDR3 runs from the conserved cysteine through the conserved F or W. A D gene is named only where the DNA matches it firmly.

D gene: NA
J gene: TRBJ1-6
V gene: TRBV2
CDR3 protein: CASKVREGLNSPLHF
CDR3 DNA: TGTGCCAGCAAGGTTCGGGAAGGCCTGAATTCACCCCTCCACTTT

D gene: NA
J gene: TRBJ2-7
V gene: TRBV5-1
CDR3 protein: CASGNRAYEQYF
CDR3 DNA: TGCGCCAGCGGGAACAGGGCTTACGAGCAGTACTTC

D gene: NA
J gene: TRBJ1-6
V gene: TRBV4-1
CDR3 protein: CASSHLWGASPLHF
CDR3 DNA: TGCGCCAGCAGCCATTTATGGGGAGCTTCACCCCTCCACTTT

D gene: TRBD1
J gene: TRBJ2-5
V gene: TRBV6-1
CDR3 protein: CASSQPGQGRETQYF
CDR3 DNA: TGTGCCAGCAGTCAACCGGGACAGGGCCGGGAGACCCAGTACTTC

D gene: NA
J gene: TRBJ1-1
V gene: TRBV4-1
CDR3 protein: CASSSEGLLRTEAFF
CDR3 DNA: TGCGCCAGCAGCTCTGAGGGTTTACTTAGAACTGAAGCTTTCTTT

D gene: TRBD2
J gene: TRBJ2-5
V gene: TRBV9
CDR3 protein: CASSVELAGGGETQYF
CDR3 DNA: TGTGCCAGCAGCGTAGAGCTAGCGGGGGGGGGAGAGACCCAGTACTTC

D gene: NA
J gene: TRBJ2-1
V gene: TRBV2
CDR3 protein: CASSREGASYNEQFF
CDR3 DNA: TGTGCCAGCAGCCGGGAGGGGGCCTCCTACAATGAGCAGTTCTTC

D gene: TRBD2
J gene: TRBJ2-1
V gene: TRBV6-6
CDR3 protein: CASSYSQRGGPNEQFF
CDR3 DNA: TGTGCCAGCAGTTACTCTCAGCGGGGGGGCCCTAATGAGCAGTTCTTC

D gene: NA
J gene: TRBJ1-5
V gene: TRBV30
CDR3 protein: CAWSAGIPPQHF
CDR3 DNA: TGTGCCTGGAGTGCAGGGATCCCACCCCAGCATTTT

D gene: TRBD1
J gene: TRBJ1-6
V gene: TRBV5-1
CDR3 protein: CASSLGQGKSPLHF
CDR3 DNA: TGCGCCAGCAGCTTGGGACAGGGGAAGTCACCCCTCCACTTT

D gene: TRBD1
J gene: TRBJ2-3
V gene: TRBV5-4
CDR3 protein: CASSRQGPDTQYF
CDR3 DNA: TGTGCCAGCAGCCGACAGGGCCCAGATACGCAGTATTTT

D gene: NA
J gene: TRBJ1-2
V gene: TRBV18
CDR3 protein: CASSPGSNYGYTF
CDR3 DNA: TGTGCCAGCTCACCAGGCAGTAACTATGGCTACACCTTC

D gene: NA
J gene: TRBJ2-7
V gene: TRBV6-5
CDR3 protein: CASSPTSSSSYEQYF
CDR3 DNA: TGTGCCAGCAGTCCGACTTCTTCAAGCTCCTACGAGCAGTACTTC

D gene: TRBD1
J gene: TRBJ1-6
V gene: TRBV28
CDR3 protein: CASSLGTGNSPLHF
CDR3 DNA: TGTGCCAGCAGTTTGGGGACAGGGAACTCACCCCTCCACTTT

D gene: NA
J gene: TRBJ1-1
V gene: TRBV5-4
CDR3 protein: CASSLNIRVTTEAFF
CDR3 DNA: TGTGCCAGCAGCTTAAATATCCGGGTGACCACTGAAGCTTTCTTT

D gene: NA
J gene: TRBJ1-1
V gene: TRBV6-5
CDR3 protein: CASRDNLNTEAFF
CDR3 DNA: TGTGCCAGCAGGGACAACTTGAACACTGAAGCTTTCTTT

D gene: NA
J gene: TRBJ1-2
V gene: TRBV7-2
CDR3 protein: CASSFNGYGYTF
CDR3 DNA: TGTGCCAGCAGCTTCAACGGCTATGGCTACACCTTC

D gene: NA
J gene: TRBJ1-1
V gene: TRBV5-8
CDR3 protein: CASSFDLNTEAFF
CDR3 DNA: TGTGCCAGCAGCTTTGACTTGAACACTGAAGCTTTCTTT

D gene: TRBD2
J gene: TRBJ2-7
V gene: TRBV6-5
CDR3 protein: CASTTLAGVNSEQYF
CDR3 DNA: TGTGCCAGCACCACACTAGCGGGGGTAAATTCCGAGCAGTACTTC

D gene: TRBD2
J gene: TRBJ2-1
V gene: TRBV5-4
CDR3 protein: CASSLIMIAGPGNEQFF
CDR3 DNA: TGTGCCAGCAGCTTGATCATGATAGCGGGGCCAGGGAATGAGCAGTTCTTC

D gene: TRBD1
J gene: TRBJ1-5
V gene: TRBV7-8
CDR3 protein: CASSLTDRVNNQPQHF
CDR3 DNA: TGTGCCAGCAGCTTAACAGACAGGGTTAACAATCAGCCCCAGCATTTT

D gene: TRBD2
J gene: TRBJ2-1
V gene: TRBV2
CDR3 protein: CASSGGYNEQFF
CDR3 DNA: TGTGCCAGCAGCGGGGGGTACAATGAGCAGTTCTTC

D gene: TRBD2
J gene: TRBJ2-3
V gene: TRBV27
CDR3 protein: CASSLAGGTDTQYF
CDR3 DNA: TGTGCCAGCAGTCTAGCGGGGGGCACAGATACGCAGTATTTT

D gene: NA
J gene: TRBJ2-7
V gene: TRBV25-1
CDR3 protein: CASSASPGIYEQYF
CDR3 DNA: TGTGCCAGCAGTGCGTCGCCAGGCATTTACGAGCAGTACTTC

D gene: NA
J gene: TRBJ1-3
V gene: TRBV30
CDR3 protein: CAWSVSGQGNTIYF
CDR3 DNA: TGTGCCTGGAGTGTAAGCGGACAGGGAAACACCATATATTTT

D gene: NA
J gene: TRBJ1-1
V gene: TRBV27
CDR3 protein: CASSVFRGTEAFF
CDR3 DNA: TGTGCCAGCAGTGTGTTTCGGGGTACTGAAGCTTTCTTT

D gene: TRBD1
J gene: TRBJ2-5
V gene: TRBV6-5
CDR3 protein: CASRSGTGTRTQYF
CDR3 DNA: TGTGCCAGCAGATCCGGGACAGGGACGCGTACCCAGTACTTC

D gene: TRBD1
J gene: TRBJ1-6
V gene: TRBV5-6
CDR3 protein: CASSWGTGGNSPLHF
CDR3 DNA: TGTGCCAGCAGCTGGGGTACAGGGGGTAATTCACCCCTCCACTTT

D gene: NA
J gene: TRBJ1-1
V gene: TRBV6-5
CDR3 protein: CASSPWREVTEAFF
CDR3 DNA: TGTGCCAGCAGCCCTTGGAGGGAAGTGACTGAAGCTTTCTTT

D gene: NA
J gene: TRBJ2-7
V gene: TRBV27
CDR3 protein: CASSLTASYEQYF
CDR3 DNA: TGTGCCAGCAGTTTAACAGCCTCCTACGAGCAGTACTTC

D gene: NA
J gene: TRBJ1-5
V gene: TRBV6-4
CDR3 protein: CASSQGSSNQPQHF
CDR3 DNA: TGTGCCAGCAGTCAGGGAAGTAGCAATCAGCCCCAGCATTTT

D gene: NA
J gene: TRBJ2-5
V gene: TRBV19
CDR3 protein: CASSTDRLPETQYF
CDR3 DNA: TGTGCCAGTAGCACCGACAGGTTGCCAGAGACCCAGTACTTC

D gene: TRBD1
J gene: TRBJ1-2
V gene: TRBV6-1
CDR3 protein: CASTRQGNDGYTF
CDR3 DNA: TGTGCCAGCACCCGACAGGGGAACGATGGCTACACCTTC

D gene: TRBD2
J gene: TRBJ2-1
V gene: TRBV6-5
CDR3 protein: CASSPGTSGGNEQFF
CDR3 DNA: TGTGCCAGCAGCCCGGGGACTAGCGGGGGCAATGAGCAGTTCTTC

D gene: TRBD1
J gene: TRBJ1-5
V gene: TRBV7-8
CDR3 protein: CASSLVGTGKNQPQHF
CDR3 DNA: TGTGCCAGCAGCTTAGTGGGGACAGGGAAAAATCAGCCCCAGCATTTT

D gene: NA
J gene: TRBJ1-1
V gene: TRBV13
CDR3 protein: CASSLRQASGTEAFF
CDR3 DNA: TGTGCCAGCAGCTTACGACAGGCATCTGGGACTGAAGCTTTCTTT

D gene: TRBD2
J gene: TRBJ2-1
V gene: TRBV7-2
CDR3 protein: CASSLPVSGGHEQFF
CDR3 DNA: TGTGCCAGCAGCTTACCGGTTAGCGGGGGCCATGAGCAGTTCTTC

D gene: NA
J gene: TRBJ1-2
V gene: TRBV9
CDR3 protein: CASSGQAGLGGYTF
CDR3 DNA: TGTGCCAGCAGCGGTCAGGCGGGTCTAGGTGGCTACACCTTC

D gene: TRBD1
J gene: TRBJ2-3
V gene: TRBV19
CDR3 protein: CASSIWTGHTDTQYF
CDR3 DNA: TGTGCCAGTAGTATTTGGACAGGCCACACAGATACGCAGTATTTT

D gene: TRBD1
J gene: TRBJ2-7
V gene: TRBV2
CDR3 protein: CASSGQESSYEQYF
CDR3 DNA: TGTGCCAGCAGCGGACAGGAGAGCTCCTACGAGCAGTACTTC

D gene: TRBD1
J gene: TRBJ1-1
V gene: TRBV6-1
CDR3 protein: CASSERTGDTEAFF
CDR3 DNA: TGTGCCAGCAGTGAACGGACAGGGGATACTGAAGCTTTCTTT

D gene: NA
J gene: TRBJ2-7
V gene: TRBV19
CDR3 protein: CASSMFGMVHEQYF
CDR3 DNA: TGTGCCAGTAGTATGTTCGGGATGGTCCACGAGCAGTACTTC

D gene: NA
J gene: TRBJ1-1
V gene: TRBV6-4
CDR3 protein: CASSPRGLGGTEAFF
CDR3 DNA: TGTGCCAGCAGTCCTCGAGGACTCGGGGGCACTGAAGCTTTCTTT

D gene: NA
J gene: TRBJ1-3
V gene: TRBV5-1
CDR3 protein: CASSLYASQSGNTIYF
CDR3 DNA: TGCGCCAGCAGCTTGTATGCCAGTCAATCTGGAAACACCATATATTTT

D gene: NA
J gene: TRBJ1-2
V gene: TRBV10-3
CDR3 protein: CAISGTAGGYGYTF
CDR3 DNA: TGTGCCATCAGTGGGACTGCCGGGGGGTATGGCTACACCTTC

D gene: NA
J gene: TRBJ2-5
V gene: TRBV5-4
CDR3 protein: CASSPSGLRYQETQYF
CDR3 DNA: TGTGCCAGCAGCCCGTCTGGACTACGGTACCAAGAGACCCAGTACTTC

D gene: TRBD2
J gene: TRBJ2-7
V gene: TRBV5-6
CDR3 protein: CASSLKGWGGRGDEQYF
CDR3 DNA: TGTGCCAGCAGCTTGAAAGGGTGGGGAGGGAGAGGGGACGAGCAGTACTTC

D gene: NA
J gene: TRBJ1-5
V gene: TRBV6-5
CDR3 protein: CASSPRPRGNQPQHF
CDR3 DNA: TGTGCCAGCAGTCCCCGACCTCGGGGCAATCAGCCCCAGCATTTT

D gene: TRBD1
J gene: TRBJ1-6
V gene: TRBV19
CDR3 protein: CASRTGVSYNSPLHF
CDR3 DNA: TGTGCCAGTAGAACAGGGGTCTCCTATAATTCACCCCTCCACTTT

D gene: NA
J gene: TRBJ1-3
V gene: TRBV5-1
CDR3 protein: CASSLDYQGSGNTIYF
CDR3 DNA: TGCGCCAGCAGCTTGGATTATCAGGGCTCTGGAAACACCATATATTTT

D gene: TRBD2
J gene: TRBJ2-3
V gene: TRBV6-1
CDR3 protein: CASSPRGDTDTQYF
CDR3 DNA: TGTGCCAGCAGTCCGCGGGGGGACACAGATACGCAGTATTTT

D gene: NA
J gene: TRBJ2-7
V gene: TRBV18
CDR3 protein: CASSPRTGLSYEQYF
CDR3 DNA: TGTGCCAGCTCACCACGAACAGGCCTCTCCTACGAGCAGTACTTC

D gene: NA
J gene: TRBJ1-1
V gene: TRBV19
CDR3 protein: CASSASTLNTEAFF
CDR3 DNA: TGTGCCAGTAGCGCGTCGACACTGAACACTGAAGCTTTCTTT

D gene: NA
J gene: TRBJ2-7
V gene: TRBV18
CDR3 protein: CASSPPQRTYEQYF
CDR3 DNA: TGTGCCAGCTCACCACCGCAGCGGACCTACGAGCAGTACTTC

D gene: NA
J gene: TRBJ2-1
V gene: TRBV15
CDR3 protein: CATSRDGLNEQFF
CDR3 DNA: TGTGCCACCAGCAGAGACGGACTCAATGAGCAGTTCTTC

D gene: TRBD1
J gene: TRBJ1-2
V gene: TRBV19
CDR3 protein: CASTTHGDSANYGYTF
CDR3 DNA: TGTGCCAGTACCACCCACGGGGACAGCGCGAACTATGGCTACACCTTC